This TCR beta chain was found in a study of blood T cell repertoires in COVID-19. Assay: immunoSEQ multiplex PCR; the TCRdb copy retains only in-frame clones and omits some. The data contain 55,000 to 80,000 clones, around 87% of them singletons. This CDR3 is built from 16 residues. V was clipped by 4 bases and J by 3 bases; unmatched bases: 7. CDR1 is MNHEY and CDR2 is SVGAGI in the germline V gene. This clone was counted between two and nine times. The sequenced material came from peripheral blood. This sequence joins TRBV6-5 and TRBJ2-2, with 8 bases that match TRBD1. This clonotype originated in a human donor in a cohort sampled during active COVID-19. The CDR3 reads CASSSTWTGYTGELFF. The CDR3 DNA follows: TGTGCCAGCAGTTCGACCTGGACAGGGTACACCGGGGAGCTGTTTTTT.